One sample yielded the 15 T cell receptor beta chains listed below, sequenced in a study of T cell repertoires in cytomegalovirus infection (dated by TCRdb to between 2019 and 2020). Sequencing used an Illumina HiSeq 1500. TCRdb reanalyzed the raw reads on its own, using fastp at Q25 for trimming and MiXCR for clone calling, and kept in-frame beta chains. Each record represents a unique CDR3 protein, reported with the most common genes and DNA among its rows. Counted in this sample were around 260,000 distinct CDR3 sequences; roughly a quarter of them appeared once. About 15% of the sample is in the top ten clones. The specimen sequenced was PBMCs. Receptors were obtained from a human donor in good health (CMV status not recorded). Some clones in this sample may be carry-over from other donors' samples.

This clonotype was detected ten times or more. CDR3 region: CASSLPWNTEAFF. The CDR3 DNA reads TGTGCCAGCAGTCTCCCGTGGAACACTGAAGCTTTCTTT. The chain links TRBV28 to TRBJ1-1; no clear D gene. Germline CDR1 and CDR2: MDHEN and SYDVKM. The CDR3 length is 13 residues. V was shortened by 5 bases and J by 1 base, with 8 bases between the two germline ends.

V usage is TRBV7-9 and J usage is TRBJ2-5, with 7 bases aligning to TRBD2. The CDR3 consists of 13 residues. The germline V gene has CDR1 SEHNR and CDR2 FQNEAQ (reference sequence). Trimming at V came to 3 bases and at J to 5 bases, leaving 3 bases not matched to a gene. For the CDR3, the DNA is TGTGCCAGCAGCTTCCGGGAGGTGGAGACCCAGTACTTC. As protein: CASSFREVETQYF.

The chain has TRBV6-1 and TRBJ1-1; possibly TRBD1 for D (6 bases). Germline CDR1 MNHNS, CDR2 SASEGT. Trimming shortened V by 2 bases and J by 5 bases, and 6 bases separated the two germline ends. This CDR3 comprises 12 residues. The CDR3: CASSEQGTEAFF. Here the CDR3 DNA reads TGTGCCAGCAGTGAACAGGGGACTGAAGCTTTCTTT.

This clonotype was seen ten or more times. This sequence joins TRBV7-2 and TRBJ1-2; TRBD1 aligns across 12 bases. The germline CDR1 and CDR2 sequences are SGHTA and FQGNSA. This CDR3 has 16 amino acids. V trimming: 5 bases; J trimming: 4 bases; junction bases outside the gene matches: 8. The CDR3 loop is CASSLGTGGSRYGYTF. CDR3 nucleotides: TGTGCCAGCAGCCTCGGGACAGGGGGCTCCCGCTATGGCTACACCTTC.

In its sample, this clonotype was seen many times. The chain is built from TRBV7-2 and TRBJ2-7, with 12 bases lining up with TRBD1. Trimming at V came to 0 bases and at J to 4 bases, leaving 7 bases not matched to a gene. There are 17 residues in the CDR3. CDR1 and CDR2 (germline): SGHTA, FQGNSA. CDR3 loop: CASSLAPGTGGAYEQYF. The CDR3 region has the DNA TGTGCCAGCAGCTTAGCCCCCGGGACAGGGGGCGCGTACGAGCAGTACTTC.

The V call is TRBV28, the J call TRBJ2-1, with D possibly being TRBD1 or TRBD2 (5 bases each). Germline V gene data show CDR1 as MDHEN and CDR2 as SYDVKM. This CDR3 region has 13 residues. V lost 8 bases and J 4 bases, leaving 12 bases between the germline ends. This CDR3 reads CASERGSYNEQFF. The CDR3 coding sequence is TGTGCCAGCGAGAGGGGTTCTTACAATGAGCAGTTCTTC.

With respect to this clonotype: In this CDR3 the conserved last residue, phenylalanine or tryptophan, is missing, so a read error is likely. DNA of the CDR3: TGTGCCACCCGGGACAGGGCCCCCGGGGAGCTGTTTTGT. Its protein is CATRDRAPGELFC. The rearrangement links TRBV19 to TRBJ2-2; 9 nucleotides agree with TRBD1. The CDR3 has 13 amino acids. With V trimmed by 10 bases and J by 6 bases, 6 bases remained unmatched. Germline values: CDR1 LNHDA, CDR2 SQIVND (reference sequence).

This clonotype turned up a few times. V gene TRBV5-4 combines with J gene TRBJ2-2; 14 bases map to TRBD2. After removal of 4 bases from V and 3 bases from J, the junction contained 5 bases not matched to a gene. Germline V CDR1 and CDR2: SGHNT, YYREEE (reference sequence). This CDR3 region has 17 residues. The CDR3 nucleotides are TGTGCCAGCAGCCCGGGACTAGCGGGGGTGCACACCGGGGAGCTGTTTTTT. Amino acids: CASSPGLAGVHTGELFF.

This clonotype was detected only a few times. The chain joins TRBV18 to TRBJ1-1; D remains unclear. Trimming cost V 1 base and J 5 bases, with 14 bases left between them. The CDR3 length is 15 residues. Germline V gene sequence: CDR1 KGHSH, CDR2 LQKENI. CDR3 amino acids: CASSPLEGTRTEAFF. The CDR3 DNA reads TGTGCCAGCTCACCACTCGAAGGTACGAGGACTGAAGCTTTCTTT.

This chain links TRBV20-1 with TRBJ2-4, with a weak D call TRBD2 (6 bases). CDR1 and CDR2 (germline): DFQATT, SNEGSKA (reference sequence). The CDR3 sequence is 15 residues long. The V gene lost 0 bases and the J gene lost 9 bases, with 18 bases spanning the gap. CDR3 protein: CSARDLRGMGGIQYF. The CDR3 bases are TGCAGTGCTAGAGATTTACGAGGGATGGGAGGCATTCAGTACTTC.

This CDR3 reads CSARDIRDYNEQFF. In nucleotides, the CDR3 is TGCAGTGCTAGAGATATCCGGGACTACAATGAGCAGTTCTTC. The gene calls are TRBV20-1 and TRBJ2-1, with D perhaps matching TRBD2 (5 bases). The V and J ends lost 0 bases and 3 bases respectively, with 9 bases between them. Germline V gives CDR1 DFQATT, CDR2 SNEGSKA (reference sequence). The CDR3 length is 14 residues.

This chain uses TRBV15 with TRBJ2-7, with D uncertain. V dropped 3 bases and J dropped 4 bases, with 7 bases sitting between them. Germline lookup yields CDR1 LNHNV and CDR2 YYDKDF (reference sequence). This CDR3 spans 12 amino acids. CDR3 in DNA: TGTGCCACCAGCAGGGGATTATACGAGCAGTACTTC. This codes for CATSRGLYEQYF.

Many counts were recorded for this clonotype. V is TRBV7-2 and J is TRBJ2-1; D may be TRBD1 or TRBD2 (5 bases each). CDR1 is SGHTA, CDR2 FQGNSA, per germline. This CDR3 comprises 11 residues. V shed 5 bases and J shed 9 bases, with 8 bases lying between them. DNA of the CDR3: TGTGCCAGCAGCCGAGGGGTTGAGCAGTTCTTC. Its protein product is CASSRGVEQFF.

This clonotype occurred many times. This chain uses TRBV7-2 with TRBJ2-5; 8 nucleotides align to TRBD1. CDR1 and CDR2 from the germline V gene are SGHTA and FQGNSA. V lost 4 bases and J lost 6; bases outside the gene matches: 4. This CDR3 contains 13 residues. The CDR3 bases are TGTGCCAGCAGCTCGGACAGGGCGCAGACCCAGTACTTC. Translated, it gives CASSSDRAQTQYF.

The J gene is TRBJ2-5, the V gene TRBV5-1; D is uncertain. The CDR3 length is 14 residues. The V and J ends lost 0 bases and 4 bases respectively, with 10 bases between them. Germline V CDR1 and CDR2: SGHRS, YFSETQ. The CDR3 DNA reads TGCGCCAGCAGCTTGGGGCGGCCCCTAGAGACCCAGTACTTC. Its translation is CASSLGRPLETQYF. Filled out from reference TRBV5-1 and TRBJ2-5, the complete variable domain reads KAGVTQTPRYLIKTRGQQVTLSCSPISGHRSVSWYQQTPGQGLQFLFEYFSETQRNKGNFPGRFSGRQFSNSRSEMNVSTLELGDSALYLCASSLGRPLETQYFGPGTRLLVL.